These 3 T cell receptor beta chains were all obtained from the same sample, sequenced in a study of blood T cell repertoires in COVID-19. Assay used: immunoSEQ multiplex PCR; TCRdb lists only in-frame clones, some missing. Seen here are 250,000 to 300,000 clones, 75% to 90% observed once, and the top ten hold approximately 1.5%. Material: peripheral blood. These receptors were collected from a woman in her forties who had recovered from COVID-19.

J is TRBJ2-3 and V is TRBV14, with D possibly matching TRBD2 (6 bases). V was shortened by 3 bases and J by 11 bases, with 12 bases between the two germline ends. Germline CDR1 is SGHDN and CDR2 is FVKESK. The CDR3 runs to 12 residues. This CDR3 reads CASSQVARGQYF. The CDR3 DNA sequence: TGTGCCAGCAGCCAGGTCGCGCGGGGGCAGTATTTT.

About this clone itself: Other DNA sequences in the same sample also yield this CDR3. The rearrangement joins TRBV19 to TRBJ2-2; tentatively, D is TRBD1 (6 bases). V lost 5 bases and J 3 bases, leaving 10 bases between the germline ends. Germline assignment: CDR1 LNHDA and CDR2 SQIVND (reference sequence). This CDR3 comprises 14 residues. The CDR3 DNA sequence: TGTGCCAGTAGTGCGACAGGTTACACCGGGGAGCTGTTTTTT. Its translation is CASSATGYTGELFF.

The V call is TRBV3-1 (or the pseudogene TRBV3-2), the J call TRBJ1-1, with no clear D. From germline, CDR1 is LGHDT and CDR2 YNNKEL (reference sequence). Trimming cost V 6 bases and J 3 bases, with 11 bases left between them. The CDR3 loop spans 13 amino acids. CDR3 DNA sequence: TGTGCCAGCAGTCGAGTTGGTTACACTGAAGCTTTCTTT. Its translation: CASSRVGYTEAFF.